This T cell receptor (beta chain) is from a study of PD-1 blockade in classical Hodgkin lymphoma. As for the study in general: Patients received nivolumab 3 mg/kg intravenously every 2 weeks.

The table came from immunoSEQ multiplex PCR; TCRdb's copy has only in-frame clones and leaves some out. The sample includes roughly 20,000 clones, approximately 84% of them seen just once. Sample time point: cycle 4 day 1 (C4D1), after five to seven weeks of nivolumab. Every one of the patients relapsed after autologous stem cell transplantation (brentuximab vedotin exposure was variable). The authors enriched CD8+ T cells from thawed PBMCs via magnetic negative selection. Classification of best responses gave complete response, partial response or progressive disease. Study conclusions and caveats: CD4+ TCR diversity rose significantly by C4D1, and CD8+ TCR diversity did not.

Per germline, CDR1 MDHEN and CDR2 SYDVKM. The CDR3 spans 13 residues. V trimming: 7 bases; J trimming: 4 bases; junction bases outside the gene matches: 6. The sample holds a few counts of this clone. Its antigen remains unknown. This specimen consisted of CD8+ T cells from blood, obtained before the fourth cycle of nivolumab. The sequence derives from a human donor with classical Hodgkin lymphoma. The chain couples TRBV28 to TRBJ1-2; the match to TRBD1 covers 7 bases. The CDR3 loop reads CASNRGNFYGYTF. For the CDR3, the DNA is TGTGCCAGCAACAGGGGAAACTTCTATGGCTACACCTTC.